These T cell receptor beta chains were read from a single sample in a study of blood T cell repertoires in COVID-19. The data were produced by immunoSEQ multiplex PCR, yet TCRdb's version contains in-frame clones alone and is incomplete. The table has about 80,000 clones, less than 85% seen once. The sequencing sample was made of peripheral blood. All receptors derive from a man between 65 and 85 years old with active or convalescent COVID-19. Each CDR3 is given without its conserved first and last residue. A D gene is named only where the DNA matches it firmly.

V gene | D gene | CDR3 protein
TRBV19 | TRBD2 | ASRDPATSSDEQF
TRBV28 | TRBD1 | ATQTGGGWGTDTQY
TRBV27 | - | ASSLTARSDTQY
TRBV28 | - | ASSRNPNQPQH
TRBV5-5 | TRBD2 | ASSLTPGGKQETQY
TRBV18 | - | ASSQLNSPLH
TRBV6-6 | TRBD1 | ASTPPGGGYT
TRBV4-1 | TRBD2 | ASSPQPLGLAGLGEQY
TRBV9 | TRBD1 | ASSGDRGQGYT
TRBV2 | TRBD2 | ASSVLADTDTQY
TRBV7-9 | TRBD2 | ASSLALAGSPGDTQY
TRBV2 | - | ATTPSWVTEAF
TRBV6-6 | TRBD1 | ASRTGTGGDNEQF
TRBV14 | TRBD2 | ASSQDRWRGSYNEQF
TRBV15 | TRBD1 | ATSLTGARNQPQH
TRBV5-4 | - | ASSLMVDGANVLT
TRBV4-1 | - | ASSHPVFQVPGNTIY
TRBV5-1 | TRBD1 | ASQMTGSSYEQY
TRBV9 | TRBD1 | ASSVRAGGQETQY
TRBV4-2 | - | ASSRNPQGPRQETQY
TRBV28 | - | ASSFAQIQETQY
TRBV11-2 | - | ASSPSLGALERYQPQH
TRBV9 | - | ASSVATGTEAF
TRBV9 | TRBD2 | ASSVGPPGLAGGKTGELF
TRBV6-5 | - | ASRPPPTGANVLT
TRBV30 | - | AGTGTPYGYT
TRBV28 | - | ASSTQRAGYT
TRBV30 | TRBD1 | AWRGTGTSYEQY
TRBV11-3 | - | ASSLSDSSLGYT
TRBV7-9 | - | ASSLGGVDEQF